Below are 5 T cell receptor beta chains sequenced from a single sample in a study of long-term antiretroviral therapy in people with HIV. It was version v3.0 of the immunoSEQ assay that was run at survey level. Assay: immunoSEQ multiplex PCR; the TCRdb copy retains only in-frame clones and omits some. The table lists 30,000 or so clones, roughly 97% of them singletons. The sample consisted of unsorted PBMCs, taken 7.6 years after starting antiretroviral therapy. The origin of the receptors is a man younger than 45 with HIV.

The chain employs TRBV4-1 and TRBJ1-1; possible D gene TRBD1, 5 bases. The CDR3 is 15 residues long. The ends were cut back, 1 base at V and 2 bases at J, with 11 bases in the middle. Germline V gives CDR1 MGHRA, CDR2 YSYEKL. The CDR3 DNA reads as TGCGCCAGCAGCCAAGTGTTGACAGCAAACACTGAAGCTTTCTTT. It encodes CASSQVLTANTEAFF.

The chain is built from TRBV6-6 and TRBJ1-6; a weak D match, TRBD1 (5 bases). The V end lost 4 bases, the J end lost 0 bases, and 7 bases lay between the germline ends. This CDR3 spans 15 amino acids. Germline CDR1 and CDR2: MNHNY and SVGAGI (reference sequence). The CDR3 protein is CASSSQGSYNSPLHF. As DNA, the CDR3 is TGTGCCAGCAGTTCCCAGGGCTCCTATAATTCACCCCTCCACTTT.

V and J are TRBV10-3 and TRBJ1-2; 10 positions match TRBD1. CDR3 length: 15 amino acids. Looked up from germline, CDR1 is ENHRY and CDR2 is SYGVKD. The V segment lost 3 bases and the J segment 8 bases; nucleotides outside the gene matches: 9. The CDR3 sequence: CAISDLAGTGVGYTF. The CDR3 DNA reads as TGTGCCATCAGTGACCTTGCCGGGACAGGGGTCGGCTACACCTTC.

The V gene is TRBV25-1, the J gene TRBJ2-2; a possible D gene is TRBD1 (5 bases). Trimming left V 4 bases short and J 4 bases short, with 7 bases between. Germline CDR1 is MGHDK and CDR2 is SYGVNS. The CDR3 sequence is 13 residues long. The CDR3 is CASSGQGTGELFF. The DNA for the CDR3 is TGTGCCAGCAGTGGCCAGGGCACCGGGGAGCTGTTTTTT.

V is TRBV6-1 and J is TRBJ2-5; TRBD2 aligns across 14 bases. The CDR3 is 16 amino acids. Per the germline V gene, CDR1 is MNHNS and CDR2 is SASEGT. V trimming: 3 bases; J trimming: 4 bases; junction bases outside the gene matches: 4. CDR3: CASSEGLAGEGETQYF. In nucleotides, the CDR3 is TGTGCCAGCAGTGAGGGACTAGCGGGAGAGGGAGAGACCCAGTACTTC.